These 20 T cell receptor beta chains were all obtained from the same sample, sequenced in a study of OX40 agonist ivuxolimab in advanced cancers. Profiling relied on immunoSEQ multiplex PCR, and the TCRdb table lists in-frame clones only, not all of them. Of tens of thousands of clones detected, around 90% appear once; the ten largest clones hold 16%. The sequencing here drew on CD4+ or CD8+ T cells sorted from blood, taken in a trial of the OX40 agonist ivuxolimab. The receptor set was obtained from an adult with an advanced solid tumor such as melanoma, head and neck, liver or kidney cancer.

This chain joins TRBV7-9 and TRBJ2-2; no clear D. Germline CDR1 SEHNR, CDR2 FQNEAQ (reference sequence). The CDR3 contains 13 residues. Trimming pared 5 bases from V and 7 bases from J, leaving 11 bases between. The CDR3 reads CASSPLPSGELFF. The DNA of the CDR3 is TGTGCCAGCAGCCCCCTCCCTAGCGGGGAGCTGTTTTTT.

V and J are TRBV27 and TRBJ2-7; TRBD2 might be the D (6 bases). The CDR3 has 13 amino acids. From germline, CDR1 is MNHEY and CDR2 SMNVEV (reference sequence). Trimming cost V 6 bases and J 2 bases, with 11 bases left between them. Here the CDR3 reads CASSSRETYEQYF. The CDR3 bases are TGTGCCAGCAGCTCCCGGGAGACCTACGAGCAGTACTTC.

The V gene is TRBV5-1, the J gene TRBJ2-7; TRBD2 might be the D (6 bases). V gave up 4 bases and J gave up 4 bases, with 12 bases separating them. Germline values: CDR1 SGHRS, CDR2 YFSETQ. This CDR3 is 13 amino acids long. The CDR3 DNA follows: TGCGCCAGCAGCGCCAAACGGGAGTACGAGCAGTACTTC. Its translation: CASSAKREYEQYF.

The V call is TRBV5-1, the J call TRBJ1-2; D is unclear. This CDR3 is built from 15 residues. Germline V CDR1 and CDR2: SGHRS, YFSETQ. Trimming cost V 2 bases and J 0 bases, with 11 bases left between them. The CDR3 protein is CASSFSTGTNYGYTF. As DNA, the CDR3 is TGCGCCAGCAGCTTCAGTACGGGGACTAACTATGGCTACACCTTC.

In regard to this clone: The CDR3 carries no conserved terminal phenylalanine or tryptophan, so it likely arises from a read error. The V and J genes are TRBV7-8 and TRBJ2-4, with D perhaps given as TRBD1 or TRBD2 (5 bases each). V lost 3 bases and J 8 bases, leaving 5 bases between the germline ends. Germline V gene data show CDR1 as SGHVS and CDR2 as FQNEAQ. The CDR3 loop spans 11 amino acids. The CDR3 DNA reads as TGTGCCAGCAGCTTGGGGGACATTCAGTACCTC. It yields the protein CASSLGDIQYL.

The rearrangement links TRBV6-1 to TRBJ2-7; D call uncertain. Trimming removed 2 bases from V and 4 bases from J, with 6 bases in between. In germline, CDR1 is MNHNS, CDR2 SASEGT. The CDR3 totals 12 residues. The CDR3 DNA reads TGTGCCAGCAGTGAATTGGGGTACGAGCAGTACTTC. This translates into CASSELGYEQYF.

The chain employs TRBV27 and TRBJ2-7; TRBD1 matches at 7 bases. J lost 4 bases, V lost 4 bases, and 7 bases had no gene match. The CDR3 is made up of 14 amino acids. Germline V lookup: CDR1 MNHEY, CDR2 SMNVEV (reference sequence). CDR3: CASSSTGTAYEQYF. In DNA, the CDR3 is TGTGCCAGCAGTTCGACAGGGACCGCTTACGAGCAGTACTTC.

The rearrangement joins TRBV13 to TRBJ2-1; D call uncertain. The CDR3 contains 17 residues. Trimming stripped 5 bases from V and 0 bases from J, with 17 bases between. From germline, CDR1 is PRHDT and CDR2 FYEKMQ (reference sequence). In DNA, the CDR3 is TGTGCCAGCAGCACAACGGACGGTTCTAGCTCCTACAATGAGCAGTTCTTC. Amino acid sequence: CASSTTDGSSSYNEQFF. The variable domain in full, with the rest retrieved from reference TRBV13 and TRBJ2-1, is AAGVIQSPRHLIKEKRETATLKCYPIPRHDTVYWYQQGPGQDPQFLISFYEKMQSDKGSIPDRFSAQQFSDYHSELNMSSLELGDSALYFCASSTTDGSSSYNEQFFGPGTRLTVL.

The V gene is TRBV5-5, the J gene TRBJ1-2; D gene unclear. CDR3 length: 16 amino acids. Germline CDR1 SGHKS, CDR2 YYEKEE (reference sequence). With 4 bases removed from V and 5 bases from J, the gap between germline ends came to 21 bases. DNA of the CDR3: TGTGCCAGCAGCGAAGAGTACAGAGAAACGGGGTATGGCTACACCTTC. Residues: CASSEEYRETGYGYTF.

The rearrangement links TRBV6-5 to TRBJ1-2; 9 bases match TRBD1. CDR3 length: 15 amino acids. Germline loops: CDR1 MNHEY, CDR2 SVGAGI. With V trimmed by 4 bases and J by 1 base, 4 bases remained unmatched. The CDR3 DNA reads TGTGCCAGCAGTTCTCCGGGACAGGGTAACTATGGCTACACCTTC. This translates into CASSSPGQGNYGYTF.

This sequence joins TRBV5-1 and TRBJ2-3, with D tentatively TRBD2 (6 bases). V was clipped by 0 bases and J by 4 bases, with 12 bases between them. The V gene's germline CDR1 is SGHRS and CDR2 YFSETQ. CDR3 length equals 15 residues. The CDR3 DNA reads as TGCGCCAGCAGCTTGGGGGCGGGATCGGCAGATACGCAGTATTTT. Translated, it gives CASSLGAGSADTQYF.

For this clone: This likely comes from a read error, as the CDR3 has no conserved phenylalanine or tryptophan at its end. The chain links TRBV7-8 to TRBJ1-1, with D perhaps TRBD1 (6 bases). Trimming removed 5 bases at V and 3 bases at J, with 13 bases between. The CDR3 is 14 residues long. CDR1 SGHVS and CDR2 FQNEAQ come from the germline V gene. This CDR3 reads CASSVQGPYTEAFL. The CDR3 coding sequence is TGTGCCAGCAGCGTACAGGGCCCCTACACTGAAGCTTTCCTT.

The chain uses TRBV2 and TRBJ2-3; TRBD1 or TRBD2 may be the D gene (5 bases each). Looked up from germline, CDR1 is SNHLY and CDR2 is FYNNEI. V dropped 2 bases and J dropped 10 bases, with 19 bases sitting between them. The CDR3 loop spans 15 amino acids. CDR3 region: CASSEPAGIGASQYF. The CDR3 DNA sequence: TGTGCCAGCAGTGAACCTGCTGGAATCGGGGCATCGCAGTATTTT. Variable domain in full (rest from reference TRBV2 and TRBJ2-3): EPEVTQTPSHQVTQMGQEVILRCVPISNHLYFYWYRQILGQKVEFLVSFYNNEISEKSEIFDDQFSVERPDGSNFTLKIRSTKLEDSAMYFCASSEPAGIGASQYFGPGTRLTVL.

This clone was counted a single time. This chain links TRBV10-3 with TRBJ1-5, with a weak D call TRBD1 (6 bases). Between the trimmed V and J ends, which lost 0 bases and 1 base, there was a span of 7 bases. CDR1 is ENHRY and CDR2 is SYGVKD in the germline V gene. This CDR3 spans 15 amino acids. DNA of the CDR3: TGTGCCATCAGTGAGTCTGGGACAAGCAATCAGCCCCAGCATTTT. Amino acids: CAISESGTSNQPQHF.

This clone appeared once. This chain links TRBV6-1 with TRBJ1-2; D is unresolved. The germline V and J ends were trimmed by 3 bases and 4 bases, with 9 bases remaining between them. There are 13 residues in the CDR3. Germline assignment: CDR1 MNHNS and CDR2 SASEGT. This chain's CDR3 is CASSDLLGYGYTF. CDR3 sequence (DNA): TGTGCCAGCAGTGACCTCCTCGGCTATGGCTACACCTTC.

This clone appeared a few times. The J gene is TRBJ1-1, the V gene TRBV5-4; no clear D. The CDR3 length is 13 residues. The V end lost 7 bases, the J end lost 0 bases, and 10 bases lay between the germline ends. CDR1 and CDR2 (germline): SGHNT, YYREEE (reference sequence). The CDR3 bases are TGTGCCAGCGGACCAACGTTGAACACTGAAGCTTTCTTT. It specifies CASGPTLNTEAFF.

The gene calls are TRBV10-2 and TRBJ2-2; the D gene is possibly TRBD1 (6 bases). CDR1 is WSHSY, CDR2 SAAADI, per germline. V dropped 10 bases and J dropped 3 bases, with 18 bases sitting between them. The CDR3 extends over 15 amino acids. The CDR3 DNA reads TGCGCCACCTTAAATCCACAGGGATACACCGGGGAGCTGTTTTTT. It is translated as CATLNPQGYTGELFF.

The chain recombines TRBV7-2 with TRBJ2-7; maybe TRBD1 (5 bases). Germline lookup yields CDR1 SGHTA and CDR2 FQGNSA. CDR3 length: 14 amino acids. Trimming took 3 bases from V and 2 from J, leaving 11 bases between them. The CDR3 nucleotides are TGTGCCAGCAGCTTCGGTGGGGCCGCCTACGAGCAGTACTTC. This gives the protein CASSFGGAAYEQYF. The entire variable domain, with the rest obtained from reference TRBV7-2 and TRBJ2-7, is as follows: GAGVSQSPSNKVTEKGKDVELRCDPISGHTALYWYRQSLGQGLEFLIYFQGNSAPDKSGLPSDRFSAERTGGSVSTLTIQRTQQEDSAVYLCASSFGGAAYEQYFGPGTRLTVT.

As to this clone: At one end, the junction sequence differs from germline, possibly due to a read error. The chain couples TRBV4-1 to TRBJ2-7; either TRBD1 or TRBD2 may fit D (5 bases each). Germline CDR1 MGHRA, CDR2 YSYEKL. The CDR3 is 14 amino acids. The CDR3 DNA reads as TGCGCCAGCAGCCCCCGGGACGGCGGCTACGAGCAGTGCTTC. Residues: CASSPRDGGYEQCF.

The chain joins TRBV4-2 to TRBJ2-7, with TRBD1 matching 12 bases. The trim removed 2 bases at V and 4 bases at J, leaving 3 bases unmatched. CDR3 length equals 15 residues. Germline CDR1 and CDR2: LGHNA and YNFKEQ. This CDR3 reads CASSQPGQGAYEQYF. CDR3 nucleotides: TGTGCCAGCAGCCAACCGGGACAGGGGGCATACGAGCAGTACTTC.